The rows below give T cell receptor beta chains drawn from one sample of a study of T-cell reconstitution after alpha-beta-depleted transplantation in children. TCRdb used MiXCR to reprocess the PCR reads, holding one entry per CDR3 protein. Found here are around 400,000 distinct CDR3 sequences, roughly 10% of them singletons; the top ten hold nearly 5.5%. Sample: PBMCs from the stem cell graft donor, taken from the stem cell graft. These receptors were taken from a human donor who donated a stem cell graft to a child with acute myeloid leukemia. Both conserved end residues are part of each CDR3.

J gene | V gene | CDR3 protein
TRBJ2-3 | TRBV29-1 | CSVEGTGTDTQYF
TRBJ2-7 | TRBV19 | CASSFSGTGADEQYF
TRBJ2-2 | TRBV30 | CAWSVGAFPGELFF
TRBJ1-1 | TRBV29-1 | CSALGPSNTEAFF
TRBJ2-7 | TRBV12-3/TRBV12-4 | CASSLTGGRYEQYF
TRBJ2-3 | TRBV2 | CASRGRTADTQYF
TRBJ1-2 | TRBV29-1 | CSVHAREDYGYTF
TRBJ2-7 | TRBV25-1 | CASSPSGGKGYEQYF
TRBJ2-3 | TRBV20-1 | CSARTLAVSSTDTQYF
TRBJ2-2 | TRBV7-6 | CASSLALHTYRDTGELFF
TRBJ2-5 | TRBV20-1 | CSARDLGGETQYF
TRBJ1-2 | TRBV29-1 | CSVVAVGNYGYTF
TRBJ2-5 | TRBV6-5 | CASSYSRAGKGETQYF
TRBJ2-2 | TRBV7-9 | CASSPRQNTGELFF
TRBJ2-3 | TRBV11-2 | CASSFWTSAVGATDTQYF
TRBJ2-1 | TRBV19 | CASSTPAGALGEQFF
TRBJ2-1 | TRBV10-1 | CASSPLLAGGSDNEQFF
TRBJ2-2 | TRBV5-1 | CASTKTANTGELFF
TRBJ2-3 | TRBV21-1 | CASSKEATDSTDTQYF
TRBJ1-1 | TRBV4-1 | CASSQPTRAATEAFF
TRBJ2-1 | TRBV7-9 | CASSSSLLGRVEQFF
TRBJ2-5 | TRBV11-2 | CASSLDQKRGETQYF
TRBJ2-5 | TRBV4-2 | CASSQDQGSSETQYF
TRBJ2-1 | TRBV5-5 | CASSPPGTRSYNEQFF
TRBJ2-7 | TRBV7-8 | CASSLVSGSAQYF
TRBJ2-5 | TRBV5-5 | CASSSNWGGETQYF
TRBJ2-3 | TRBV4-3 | CASSQTSGSVSPQDTQYF
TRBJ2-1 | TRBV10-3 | CAISDSTSGGNEQFF
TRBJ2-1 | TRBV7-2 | CASSRTGGDEQFF
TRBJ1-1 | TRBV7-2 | CASSLIWFTEAFF
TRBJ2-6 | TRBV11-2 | CASSPKGGAPSGANVLTF
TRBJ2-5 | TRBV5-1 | CASRWTSGSQETQYF
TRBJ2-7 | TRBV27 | CASSFKSSGNYEQYF
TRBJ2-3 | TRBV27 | CASTRGDTQYF
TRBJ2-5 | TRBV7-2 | CASSLVESAETQYF
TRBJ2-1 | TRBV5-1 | CASSLDKRNEQFF
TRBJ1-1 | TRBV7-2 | CASSLMSENTEAFF
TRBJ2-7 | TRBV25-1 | CASSALHSSYEQYF
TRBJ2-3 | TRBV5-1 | CASSRRAGGPTDTQYF
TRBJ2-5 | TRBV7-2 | CASSLGGGLETQYF
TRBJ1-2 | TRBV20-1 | CSARDDGQNYGYTF
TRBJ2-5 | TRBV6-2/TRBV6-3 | CASSQPGLAGTETQYF
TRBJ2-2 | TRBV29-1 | CSVVRGTGELFF
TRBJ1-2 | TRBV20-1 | CSASDAGDYGYTF
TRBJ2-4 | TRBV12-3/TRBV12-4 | CASSPGTQGLRNIQYF
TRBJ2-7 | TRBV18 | CASSPAAAYEQYF
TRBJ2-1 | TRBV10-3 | CAILNIPGQGGNEQFF
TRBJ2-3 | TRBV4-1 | CASSLPDGGTQYF
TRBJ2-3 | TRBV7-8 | CASSQQGVRGATQYF
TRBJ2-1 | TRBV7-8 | CASSPLQREWEGNEQFF